This TCR beta chain derives from a study of blood T cell repertoires in COVID-19. Germline CDR1 and CDR2: KGHSH and LQKENI. The CDR3 is 16 residues long. The V gene end was trimmed by 0 bases and the J gene end by 4 bases; junction bases not matched to a gene: 6. Clones were read by immunoSEQ multiplex PCR, and TCRdb kept only the in-frame ones, dropping some. The table has under 250,000 clones, over 80% seen once. The sample taken for sequencing was peripheral blood. This TCR derives from a man aged 30-40 years who had recovered from COVID-19. This sequence joins TRBV18 and TRBJ2-1, with TRBD1 matching 7 bases. DNA of the CDR3: TGTGCCAGCTCACCACCGACAGGGCATACATACAATGAGCAGTTCTTC. It is translated as CASSPPTGHTYNEQFF.